Shown below are 10 T cell receptor beta chains from a single sample sequenced in a study of siplizumab effects on memory and regulatory T cells. Profiled with immunoSEQ multiplex PCR; TCRdb holds only in-frame clones, not every one. The sample has 100,000 or so clones, roughly 91% seen once; the top ten hold approximately 12%. Input material: non-Treg CD4+ T cells sorted from blood. The receptors stem from a human donor in good health.

The genes are TRBV5-1 and TRBJ2-1; D ambiguous. The V gene lost 2 bases and the J gene lost 5 bases, with 20 bases spanning the gap. The CDR3 has 17 residues. Per the germline V gene, CDR1 is SGHRS and CDR2 is YFSETQ. The DNA of the CDR3 is TGCGCCAGCAGCTTAGGTCCGGTATTCACTCCGGACAATGAGCAGTTCTTC. Translating gives CASSLGPVFTPDNEQFF.

The V gene is TRBV4-1, the J gene TRBJ2-1; TRBD2 agrees at 11 bases. This CDR3 region has 16 residues. The J segment lost 9 bases and the V segment lost 4 bases, leaving 11 bases of the junction unmatched. Germline V gene lookup returns CDR1 MGHRA and CDR2 YSYEKL. CDR3 loop: CASSRPTSGSPGEQFF. The CDR3 DNA is TGCGCCAGCAGCCGCCCCACTAGCGGGAGCCCCGGTGAGCAGTTCTTC.

The chain joins TRBV28 to TRBJ1-2; TRBD1 might be the D (6 bases). CDR1 and CDR2 from the germline V gene are MDHEN and SYDVKM. The CDR3 loop spans 14 amino acids. Trimming took off 5 bases at V and 4 bases at J, with 14 bases between the two ends. The CDR3 reads CASSKGGKSYGYTF. The CDR3, as DNA: TGTGCCAGCAGTAAGGGGGGGAAGAGCTATGGCTACACCTTC.

The chain uses TRBV5-6 and TRBJ1-2; D is perhaps TRBD1 (6 bases). Trimming stripped 2 bases from V and 4 bases from J, with 15 bases between. Germline V gene data show CDR1 as SGHDT and CDR2 as YYEEEE. The CDR3 spans 15 residues. CDR3 bases: TGTGCCAGCAGCTTCAACAGGGTGGAGGGCTATGGCTACACCTTC. Amino acid sequence: CASSFNRVEGYGYTF. The entire variable domain, with the rest obtained from reference TRBV5-6 and TRBJ1-2, is as follows: DAGVTQSPTHLIKTRGQQVTLRCSPKSGHDTVSWYQQALGQGPQFIFQYYEEEERQRGNFPDRFSGHQFPNYSSELNVNALLLGDSALYLCASSFNRVEGYGYTFGSGTRLTVV.

This chain joins TRBV30 and TRBJ1-2; D uncertain. The CDR3 is 13 amino acids. Trimming removed 0 bases from V and 8 bases from J, with 13 bases in between. Germline assignment: CDR1 GTSNPN and CDR2 SVGIG (reference sequence). The DNA of the CDR3 is TGTGCCTGGAGTGTCTTATCCCACGGGGGCTACACCTTC. Amino acids: CAWSVLSHGGYTF. Using reference TRBV30 and TRBJ1-2 for the parts outside the CDR3, the full variable domain is SQTIHQWPATLVQPVGSPLSLECTVEGTSNPNLYWYRQAAGRGLQLLFYSVGIGQISSEVPQNLSASRPQDRQFILSSKKLLLSDSGFYLCAWSVLSHGGYTFGSGTRLTVV.

The chain carries TRBV9 and TRBJ2-1; 9 bases are shared with TRBD2. This CDR3 is built from 15 residues. V shed 5 bases, J shed 4 bases, and the junction held 7 bases outside the gene matches. Per germline, CDR1 SGDLS and CDR2 YYNGEE. The CDR3 DNA sequence: TGTGCCAGCAGTGAAAGCGGGAGGACTTACAATGAGCAGTTCTTC. It is translated as CASSESGRTYNEQFF. Full variable domain (rest looked up from reference TRBV9 and TRBJ2-1): DSGVTQTPKHLITATGQRVTLRCSPRSGDLSVYWYQQSLDQGLQFLIQYYNGEERAKGNILERFSAQQFPDLHSELNLSSLELGDSALYFCASSESGRTYNEQFFGPGTRLTVL.

The chain links TRBV30 to TRBJ1-3; D uncertain. Germline-derived CDR1 and CDR2 are GTSNPN and SVGIG (reference sequence). Between the trimmed V and J ends, which lost 6 bases and 2 bases, there was a span of 11 bases. The CDR3 covers 13 residues. The CDR3 is CACANNTGNTIYF. DNA for the CDR3: TGTGCCTGTGCGAATAACACTGGAAACACCATATATTTT.

V and J are TRBV6-6 and TRBJ2-1, with D hard to call. The CDR3 sequence is 14 residues long. Germline lookup yields CDR1 MNHNY and CDR2 SVGAGI (reference sequence). Trimming shortened V by 5 bases and J by 0 bases, and 8 bases separated the two germline ends. CDR3 amino acids: CASSRGSSYNEQFF. The CDR3 coding sequence is TGTGCCAGCAGTCGCGGAAGCTCCTACAATGAGCAGTTCTTC.

The chain couples TRBV10-1 to TRBJ2-5; unclear D gene. The CDR3 is 14 amino acids. Trimming pared 0 bases from V and 5 bases from J, leaving 10 bases between. In germline, CDR1 is WNHNN, CDR2 SYGVQD (reference sequence). The CDR3 loop is CASSESGSTETQYF. DNA of the CDR3: TGCGCCAGCAGTGAGTCGGGGTCTACGGAGACCCAGTACTTC.

The chain uses TRBV21-1 and TRBJ2-7; TRBD1 was called by the table and not checked on the DNA. TRBV21-1 counts as a pseudogene. The CDR3 runs 18 residues. CDR3 bases: TGTGCCAGCAGCAAAGTTTCGCCCAAGACAGGGCCCTCCTACGAGCAGTACTTC. It translates to CASSKVSPKTGPSYEQYF.